The subject of this entry is one T cell receptor (beta chain). The data were taken from a study of T cell changes during pregnancy in multiple sclerosis. Assay used: immunoSEQ multiplex PCR; TCRdb lists only in-frame clones, some missing. This sample yields around 71,000 clones, of which about 92% are seen a single time; 1% to 1.5% belongs to the top ten. The V end lost 0 bases, the J end lost 2 bases, and 14 bases lay between the germline ends. Germline V gives CDR1 LNHDA, CDR2 SQIVND (reference sequence). The CDR3 contains 16 residues. The sample here was peripheral blood, taken in the third trimester of pregnancy. This clonotype was obtained from a female donor with multiple sclerosis, enrolled in a pregnancy study. The chain has TRBV19 and TRBJ2-7; D gene uncertain. The CDR3: CASSIDPQTRTYEQYF. The CDR3 nucleotides read TGTGCCAGTAGTATAGATCCCCAGACAAGAACCTACGAGCAGTACTTC.